A selection of T cell receptor beta chains follows, all from one sample in a study of T cell changes during pregnancy in multiple sclerosis. The repertoire was sequenced with immunoSEQ multiplex PCR; TCRdb's copy has only in-frame clones and lacks some. The sample has roughly 60,000 clones; 96% are singletons. The material sequenced was CD8+ T cells from peripheral blood mononuclear cells, taken after pregnancy. All receptors derive from a female donor with multiple sclerosis, enrolled in a pregnancy study. CDR3s include the opening cysteine and the closing phenylalanine or tryptophan. A D gene is named only where the DNA matches it firmly. Rows give clone size only sometimes, using once, few, many, or a class for an expanded clone.

clone size: NA
D gene: NA
J gene: TRBJ1-1
V gene: TRBV2
CDR3 protein: CASRPRVGEAFF
CDR3 DNA: TGTGCCAGCAGACCCAGGGTTGGGGAAGCTTTCTTT

clone size: NA
D gene: NA
J gene: TRBJ2-7
V gene: TRBV19
CDR3 protein: CASSQNYEQYF
CDR3 DNA: TGTGCCAGTAGTCAAAACTACGAGCAGTACTTC

clone size: NA
D gene: TRBD2
J gene: TRBJ2-3
V gene: TRBV5-6
CDR3 protein: CASTLRSGRFTDTQYF
CDR3 DNA: TGTGCCAGCACCCTTAGGAGCGGGAGGTTCACAGATACGCAGTATTTT

clone size: NA
D gene: TRBD1
J gene: TRBJ1-5
V gene: TRBV19
CDR3 protein: CASSLGTGDNQPQHF
CDR3 DNA: TGTGCCAGTAGTCTAGGGACAGGAGACAATCAGCCCCAGCATTTT

clone size: once
D gene: TRBD2
J gene: TRBJ2-5
V gene: TRBV5-1
CDR3 protein: CASSLTSVETQYF
CDR3 DNA: TGCGCCAGCAGCCTGACTAGCGTAGAGACCCAGTACTTC

clone size: once
D gene: TRBD1
J gene: TRBJ2-5
V gene: TRBV2
CDR3 protein: CASNPDRAYQETQYF
CDR3 DNA: TGTGCCAGCAACCCGGACAGGGCGTACCAAGAGACCCAGTACTTC

clone size: NA
D gene: TRBD1
J gene: TRBJ1-2
V gene: TRBV7-3
CDR3 protein: CASSLDRAYGYTF
CDR3 DNA: TGTGCCAGCAGCTTAGACAGGGCTTATGGCTACACCTTC

clone size: NA
D gene: NA
J gene: TRBJ2-1
V gene: TRBV30
CDR3 protein: CACRGVDEQFF
CDR3 DNA: TGTGCCTGCAGAGGTGTCGATGAGCAGTTCTTC

clone size: NA
D gene: TRBD1
J gene: TRBJ1-1
V gene: TRBV5-1
CDR3 protein: CASSSTGGTEAFF
CDR3 DNA: TGCGCCAGCAGCTCGACAGGGGGCACTGAAGCTTTCTTT

clone size: NA
D gene: NA
J gene: TRBJ2-3
V gene: TRBV21-1
CDR3 protein: CASSNAAGTDTQYF
CDR3 DNA: TGTGCCAGCAGCAATGCCGCAGGTACAGATACGCAGTATTTT

clone size: NA
D gene: TRBD1
J gene: TRBJ2-5
V gene: TRBV5-3
CDR3 protein: CARSEGQEEGTQYF
CDR3 DNA: TGTGCCAGAAGCGAGGGACAGGAAGAAGGGACCCAGTACTTC

clone size: NA
D gene: NA
J gene: TRBJ2-1
V gene: TRBV2
CDR3 protein: CASSPPDFSYNEQFF
CDR3 DNA: TGTGCCAGCAGTCCTCCGGACTTCTCCTACAATGAGCAGTTCTTC

clone size: NA
D gene: NA
J gene: TRBJ2-5
V gene: TRBV5-5
CDR3 protein: CASILDRQETQYF
CDR3 DNA: TGTGCCAGCATTCTGGACAGACAAGAGACCCAGTACTTC

clone size: few
D gene: NA
J gene: TRBJ2-2
V gene: TRBV6-5
CDR3 protein: CASSYAVAVNTGELFF
CDR3 DNA: TGTGCCAGCAGTTACGCGGTAGCGGTGAACACCGGGGAGCTGTTTTTT

clone size: NA
D gene: NA
J gene: TRBJ2-7
V gene: TRBV7-9
CDR3 protein: CASSDRAGRSYEQYF
CDR3 DNA: TGTGCCAGCAGCGACCGAGCGGGCCGCTCCTACGAGCAGTACTTC

clone size: NA
D gene: NA
J gene: TRBJ2-3
V gene: TRBV28
CDR3 protein: CASSFGVEQGGGDTQYF
CDR3 DNA: TGTGCCAGCAGTTTTGGCGTGGAACAGGGGGGGGGAGATACGCAGTATTTT

clone size: few
D gene: NA
J gene: TRBJ1-1
V gene: TRBV5-6
CDR3 protein: CASSLTRDTEAFF
CDR3 DNA: TGTGCCAGCAGCTTGACCAGGGATACTGAAGCTTTCTTT

clone size: once
D gene: TRBD2
J gene: TRBJ2-1
V gene: TRBV5-4
CDR3 protein: CASSLAGGRHEQFF
CDR3 DNA: TGTGCCAGCAGCTTAGCGGGAGGGCGTCATGAGCAGTTCTTC

clone size: once
D gene: NA
J gene: TRBJ1-5
V gene: TRBV19
CDR3 protein: CASRGPVNQPQHF
CDR3 DNA: TGTGCCAGTAGGGGGCCAGTCAATCAGCCCCAGCATTTT

clone size: NA
D gene: NA
J gene: TRBJ2-1
V gene: TRBV29-1
CDR3 protein: CSAGRLGTLNEQFF
CDR3 DNA: TGCAGCGCCGGACGGTTAGGGACTCTCAATGAGCAGTTCTTC

clone size: NA
D gene: NA
J gene: TRBJ2-7
V gene: TRBV6-1
CDR3 protein: CASSLTTGTYEQYF
CDR3 DNA: TGTGCCAGCAGCCTGACTACTGGTACCTACGAGCAGTACTTC

clone size: NA
D gene: NA
J gene: TRBJ2-1
V gene: TRBV19
CDR3 protein: CATTPGSYNEQFF
CDR3 DNA: TGTGCCACCACCCCGGGGTCCTACAATGAGCAGTTCTTC